The 29 T cell receptor beta chains below all came from one sample that was sequenced in a study of blood T cell repertoires in COVID-19. Some clones are missing from TCRdb's copy, which holds only in-frame ones; the method was immunoSEQ multiplex PCR. The data contain under 130,000 clones, roughly nine tenths of them seen just once; the ten biggest clones take up around 3.3%. The sample taken for sequencing was peripheral blood. The receptors derive from a man aged 45-65 years in a cohort sampled during active COVID-19.

This chain connects TRBV25-1 to TRBJ2-1; the D gene is possibly TRBD2 (6 bases). The CDR3 is 16 amino acids. The germline V gene has CDR1 MGHDK and CDR2 SYGVNS. V was trimmed by 1 base and J by 12 bases, leaving 22 bases between them. The CDR3 DNA follows: TGTGCCAGCAGTGAATTCGGGGGTGGGCAGGGCCGGCCGCAGTTCTTC. Translation: CASSEFGGGQGRPQFF.

DNA for the CDR3: TGTGCCAGCAGTTTTTCGACAGGGGGCGAAAAACTGTTTTTT. Encoded protein: CASSFSTGGEKLFF. The chain employs TRBV6-5 and TRBJ1-4; 10 bases are shared with TRBD1. Germline V gene data show CDR1 as MNHEY and CDR2 as SVGAGI. The CDR3 totals 14 residues. V gave up 4 bases and J gave up 8 bases; unmatched junction bases: 4.

This clone appeared once. The chain couples TRBV4-2 to TRBJ1-2; perhaps TRBD1 as D (5 bases). CDR3 length equals 20 residues. V was shortened by 0 bases and J by 6 bases, with 29 bases between the two germline ends. The germline gives CDR1 LGHNA, CDR2 YNFKEQ. The CDR3 sequence: CASSQDVTGVRTAGRHGYTF. CDR3 DNA sequence: TGTGCCAGCAGCCAAGATGTAACGGGGGTTCGGACCGCGGGGCGCCATGGCTACACCTTC.

The chain joins TRBV24-1 to TRBJ1-6; the match to TRBD1 covers 7 bases. Germline V gene sequence: CDR1 KGHDR, CDR2 SFDVKD. V lost 9 bases to trimming and J lost 5 bases; unmatched junction nucleotides: 6. The CDR3 has 14 residues. This chain's CDR3 is CATAGTENNSPLHF. The CDR3, as DNA: TGTGCCACCGCCGGGACAGAGAATAATTCACCCCTCCACTTT.

The V gene is TRBV5-4, the J gene TRBJ2-1; 7 bases line up with TRBD2. Germline V CDR1 and CDR2: SGHNT, YYREEE (reference sequence). V shed 0 bases and J 8 bases; nucleotides not matched to a gene: 8. The CDR3 covers 15 residues. The CDR3 sequence: CASSLGGGEGDEQFF. CDR3 coding DNA: TGTGCCAGCAGCTTGGGTGGCGGGGAGGGCGATGAGCAGTTCTTC.

The table lists this clone with a few counts. The CDR3 bases are TGTGCCAGCAGCTTTGGCGGAGACACTGAAGCTTTCTTT. This gives the protein CASSFGGDTEAFF. This chain joins TRBV7-9 and TRBJ1-1; D gene unclear. This CDR3 comprises 13 residues. The germline V gene has CDR1 SEHNR and CDR2 FQNEAQ (reference sequence). V was trimmed by 3 bases and J by 3 bases, leaving 8 bases between them.

The chain is built from TRBV7-8 and TRBJ2-5, with 11 bases identical to TRBD2. The junction had 8 bases not matched to a gene; V was cut back by 3 bases and J by 5 bases. This CDR3 comprises 16 residues. Germline lookup yields CDR1 SGHVS and CDR2 FQNEAQ. The CDR3 is CASSFNSGGAGETQYF. CDR3 DNA sequence: TGTGCCAGCAGCTTTAATAGCGGGGGGGCAGGGGAGACCCAGTACTTC.

V usage is TRBV2 and J usage is TRBJ1-1, with TRBD1 matching 10 bases. Germline CDR1 SNHLY, CDR2 FYNNEI. This CDR3 is built from 14 residues. V was pared by 6 bases and J by 5 bases, with 6 bases of the junction left unmatched. CDR3 sequence (DNA): TGTGCCAGCAGGCGGACAGGGGGGAGGACTGAAGCTTTCTTT. Protein product: CASRRTGGRTEAFF.

In its sample, this clone was seen many times. The chain links TRBV9 to TRBJ2-7; D might be TRBD2 (7 bases). Trimming cost V 2 bases and J 5 bases, with 20 bases left between them. This CDR3 has 16 residues. Germline V lookup: CDR1 SGDLS, CDR2 YYNGEE. The CDR3 spells CASSVNPGVRGNEQYF. The CDR3 coding sequence is TGTGCCAGCAGCGTCAACCCAGGGGTGCGGGGGAACGAGCAGTACTTC. The full variable domain, in which reference TRBV9 and TRBJ2-7 provide the parts outside the CDR3, is DSGVTQTPKHLITATGQRVTLRCSPRSGDLSVYWYQQSLDQGLQFLIQYYNGEERAKGNILERFSAQQFPDLHSELNLSSLELGDSALYFCASSVNPGVRGNEQYFGPGTRLTVT.

The V gene is TRBV18, the J gene TRBJ1-4; tentative D call: TRBD1 (5 bases). Germline V gene data show CDR1 as KGHSH and CDR2 as LQKENI. Trimming left V 3 bases short and J 8 bases short, with 7 bases between. This CDR3 region has 12 residues. CDR3 in amino acids: CASSPGREKLFF. The CDR3 region has the DNA TGTGCCAGCTCACCGGGGCGCGAAAAACTGTTTTTT.

This sequence joins TRBV28 and TRBJ2-1; TRBD1 matches at 9 bases. The length of the CDR3 is 13 residues. Germline V gene sequence: CDR1 MDHEN, CDR2 SYDVKM. J gave up 8 bases and V 8 bases, and 7 bases lay outside the gene matches. The CDR3 spells CASRTGGGDEQFF. The CDR3 DNA sequence: TGTGCCAGCCGCACAGGGGGCGGGGATGAGCAGTTCTTC.

The gene calls are TRBV29-1 and TRBJ2-3; tentative D call: TRBD2 (7 bases). The CDR3 contains 11 residues. Germline V lookup: CDR1 SQVTM, CDR2 ANQGSEA. Between the trimmed V and J ends, which lost 7 bases and 6 bases, there was a span of 11 bases. For the CDR3, the DNA is TGCAGCGCCGAGGGGGGGGATACGCAGTATTTT. The encoded protein is CSAEGGDTQYF.

This clone came up a few times. The chain combines TRBV27 with TRBJ2-3; D possibly corresponds to TRBD2 (6 bases). The CDR3 is made up of 16 amino acids. Deletions cut 2 bases from V and 0 bases from J, with 12 bases between. The germline gives CDR1 MNHEY, CDR2 SMNVEV (reference sequence). CDR3 sequence (DNA): TGTGCCAGCAGTTTAGGGACTTCAACTAGCACAGATACGCAGTATTTT. Encoded protein: CASSLGTSTSTDTQYF.

This chain links TRBV7-2 with TRBJ2-7; 10 bases agree with TRBD1. The CDR3 consists of 18 residues. Per the germline V gene, CDR1 is SGHTA and CDR2 is FQGNSA. J lost 6 bases, V lost 1 base, and 15 bases had no gene match. The CDR3 loop is CASSLGTGTGALTSEQYF. The CDR3 coding sequence is TGTGCCAGCAGCTTAGGTACCGGGACAGGGGCCTTAACAAGCGAGCAGTACTTC.

The CDR3 region is CASSRWTSGGRDTQYF. The CDR3 DNA is TGTGCCAGCAGCCGCTGGACTAGCGGGGGCCGTGATACGCAGTATTTT. The chain links TRBV2 to TRBJ2-3; 13 nucleotides agree with TRBD2. Germline loops: CDR1 SNHLY, CDR2 FYNNEI. The CDR3 is 16 residues long. V gave up 6 bases and J gave up 6 bases; unmatched junction bases: 9. Combining the CDR3 with reference TRBV2 and TRBJ2-3 gives the whole variable domain EPEVTQTPSHQVTQMGQEVILRCVPISNHLYFYWYRQILGQKVEFLVSFYNNEISEKSEIFDDQFSVERPDGSNFTLKIRSTKLEDSAMYFCASSRWTSGGRDTQYFGPGTRLTVL.

The chain employs TRBV18 and TRBJ2-3; D perhaps matches TRBD1 (6 bases). V was trimmed by 5 bases and J by 0 bases, leaving 12 bases between them. From germline, CDR1 is KGHSH and CDR2 LQKENI. The CDR3 is 15 residues long. DNA for the CDR3: TGTGCCAGCTCAGACAGGAGCCCTAGCACAGATACGCAGTATTTT. Its protein is CASSDRSPSTDTQYF.

This chain joins TRBV11-3 and TRBJ2-3, with 10 bases lining up with TRBD2. J lost 1 base, V lost 2 bases, and 9 bases had no gene match. CDR3 length: 18 residues. Germline V gives CDR1 SGHNT, CDR2 YENEEA. Written as DNA, the CDR3 is TGTGCCAGCAGCTTACTACCCAGCGGGGGGGCCGGCACAGATACGCAGTATTTT. Residues: CASSLLPSGGAGTDTQYF. Full variable domain (missing parts from reference TRBV11-3 and TRBJ2-3): EAGVVQSPRYKIIEKKQPVAFWCNPISGHNTLYWYLQNLGQGPELLIRYENEEAVDDSQLPKDRFSAERLKGVDSTLKIQPAELGDSAVYLCASSLLPSGGAGTDTQYFGPGTRLTVL.

This clone was observed once. The chain is built from TRBV19 and TRBJ2-6; TRBD1 agrees at 10 bases. J was trimmed by 0 bases and V by 2 bases; bases with no gene match: 4. Germline CDR1 LNHDA, CDR2 SQIVND (reference sequence). This CDR3 is built from 18 residues. This CDR3 reads CASSITRTGGSGANVLTF. The CDR3, as DNA: TGTGCCAGTAGTATAACGAGGACAGGGGGCTCTGGGGCCAACGTCCTGACTTTC.

The CDR3 region is CATGGEGLGEQYV. The CDR3 bases are TGTGCCACAGGGGGTGAAGGCCTTGGCGAGCAGTACGTC. The rearrangement uses TRBV10-3 and TRBJ2-7, with 7 bases fitting TRBD1. The CDR3 runs 13 residues. Germline V gene lookup returns CDR1 ENHRY and CDR2 SYGVKD. The V segment lost 10 bases and the J segment 6 bases; nucleotides outside the gene matches: 12.

This chain joins TRBV7-8 and TRBJ1-5, with 9 positions matching TRBD1. V lost 5 bases and J lost 0; bases outside the gene matches: 8. The CDR3 has 17 amino acids. In germline, CDR1 is SGHVS, CDR2 FQNEAQ. The CDR3 DNA reads as TGTGCCAGCAGCGCACAGGGGGCGGTTTATAGCAATCAGCCCCAGCATTTT. It encodes CASSAQGAVYSNQPQHF.

V usage is TRBV4-1 and J usage is TRBJ1-2; 8 bases are a match to TRBD1. Germline CDR1 reads MGHRA; CDR2 reads YSYEKL. Trimming removed 3 bases from V and 4 bases from J; junction bases left unmatched: 4. The CDR3 runs to 14 residues. In DNA form, the CDR3 reads TGCGCCAGCAGCCAGCCAGGGGGCCCCTATGGCTACACCTTC. It specifies CASSQPGGPYGYTF.

V usage is TRBV7-2 and J usage is TRBJ2-5; TRBD2 matches at 9 bases. CDR1 SGHTA and CDR2 FQGNSA come from the germline V gene. This CDR3 is 15 amino acids long. The V and J ends lost 6 bases and 1 base, in that order; junction bases with no gene match: 6. In nucleotides, the CDR3 is TGTGCCAGCAGTAGTAGCGGGGGCCTCCAAGAGACCCAGTACTTC. It is translated as CASSSSGGLQETQYF.

This rearrangement joins TRBV6-1 to TRBJ2-5; 8 bases match TRBD1. Germline CDR1 reads MNHNS; CDR2 reads SASEGT. V lost 1 base and J lost 3; bases outside the gene matches: 16. The CDR3 loop spans 19 amino acids. The CDR3 reads CASSEVTGGLHLPKETQYF. The DNA of the CDR3 is TGTGCCAGCAGTGAAGTAACAGGGGGTCTACATCTTCCCAAAGAGACCCAGTACTTC.

This chain uses TRBV3-1 (or the pseudogene TRBV3-2) with TRBJ2-1; weak D call: TRBD1 (5 bases). The CDR3 covers 17 residues. The V gene lost 0 bases and the J gene lost 0 bases, with 12 bases spanning the gap. Germline-derived CDR1 and CDR2 are LGHDT and YNNKEL (reference sequence). The CDR3 protein is CASSQDSRTISYNEQFF. The CDR3 nucleotides are TGTGCCAGCAGCCAAGACTCTCGGACAATCTCCTACAATGAGCAGTTCTTC.

This clone was seen just once. V and J are TRBV6-5 and TRBJ2-3, with 10 bases matching TRBD1. With V trimmed by 0 bases and J by 3 bases, 3 bases remained unmatched. This CDR3 spans 16 amino acids. Germline loops: CDR1 MNHEY, CDR2 SVGAGI. The CDR3 DNA follows: TGTGCCAGCAGTTACTCGATGGGACAGGGGACAGATACGCAGTATTTT. Translated: CASSYSMGQGTDTQYF.

The chain joins TRBV7-2 to TRBJ1-2; the D is unclear. V lost 5 bases, J lost 0 bases, and 16 bases lay in between. The germline V gene has CDR1 SGHTA and CDR2 FQGNSA. The CDR3 length is 16 residues. This CDR3 is CASSHLRNSPNYGYTF. In DNA, the CDR3 is TGTGCCAGCAGCCATCTTCGTAACAGTCCTAACTATGGCTACACCTTC.

This clone was counted only a few times. The chain uses TRBV5-4 and TRBJ2-2; D gene ambiguous. Trimming took off 0 bases at V and 0 bases at J, with 6 bases between the two ends. The CDR3 has 15 amino acids. Germline V lookup: CDR1 SGHNT, CDR2 YYREEE (reference sequence). The CDR3 DNA reads as TGTGCCAGCAGCTTGGCACAGACGAACACCGGGGAGCTGTTTTTT. Protein product: CASSLAQTNTGELFF.

This sequence joins TRBV10-2 and TRBJ1-1; D call uncertain. Germline V gene lookup returns CDR1 WSHSY and CDR2 SAAADI. The length of the CDR3 is 15 residues. V gave up 0 bases and J gave up 4 bases, with 12 bases separating them. In DNA, the CDR3 is TGCGCCAGCAGTGAGTCCAACCCTCGCGGCACTGAAGCTTTCTTT. It translates to CASSESNPRGTEAFF.

The chain carries TRBV6-5 and TRBJ1-2, with D uncertain. The CDR3 extends over 15 amino acids. The V gene lost 6 bases and the J gene lost 3 bases, with 17 bases spanning the gap. CDR1 is MNHEY and CDR2 is SVGAGI in the germline V gene. This chain's CDR3 is CASSPREGRDYGYTF. The CDR3 DNA is TGTGCCAGCAGCCCGCGTGAGGGTAGGGACTATGGCTACACCTTC.